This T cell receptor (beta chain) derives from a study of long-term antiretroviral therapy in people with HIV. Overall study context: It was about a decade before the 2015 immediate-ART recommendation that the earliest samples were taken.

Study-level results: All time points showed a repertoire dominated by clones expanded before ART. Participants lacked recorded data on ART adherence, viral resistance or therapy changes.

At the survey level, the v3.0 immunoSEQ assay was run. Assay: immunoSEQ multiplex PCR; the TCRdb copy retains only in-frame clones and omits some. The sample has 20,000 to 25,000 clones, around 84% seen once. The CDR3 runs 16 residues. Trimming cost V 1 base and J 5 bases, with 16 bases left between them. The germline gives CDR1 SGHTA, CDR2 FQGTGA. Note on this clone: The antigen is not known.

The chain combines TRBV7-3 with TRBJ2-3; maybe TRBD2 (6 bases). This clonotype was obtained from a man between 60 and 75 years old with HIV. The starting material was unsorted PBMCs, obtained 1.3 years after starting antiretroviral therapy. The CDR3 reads CASSLMGSGRGDTQYF. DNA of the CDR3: TGTGCCAGCAGCTTAATGGGGTCCGGGAGAGGAGATACGCAGTATTTT.